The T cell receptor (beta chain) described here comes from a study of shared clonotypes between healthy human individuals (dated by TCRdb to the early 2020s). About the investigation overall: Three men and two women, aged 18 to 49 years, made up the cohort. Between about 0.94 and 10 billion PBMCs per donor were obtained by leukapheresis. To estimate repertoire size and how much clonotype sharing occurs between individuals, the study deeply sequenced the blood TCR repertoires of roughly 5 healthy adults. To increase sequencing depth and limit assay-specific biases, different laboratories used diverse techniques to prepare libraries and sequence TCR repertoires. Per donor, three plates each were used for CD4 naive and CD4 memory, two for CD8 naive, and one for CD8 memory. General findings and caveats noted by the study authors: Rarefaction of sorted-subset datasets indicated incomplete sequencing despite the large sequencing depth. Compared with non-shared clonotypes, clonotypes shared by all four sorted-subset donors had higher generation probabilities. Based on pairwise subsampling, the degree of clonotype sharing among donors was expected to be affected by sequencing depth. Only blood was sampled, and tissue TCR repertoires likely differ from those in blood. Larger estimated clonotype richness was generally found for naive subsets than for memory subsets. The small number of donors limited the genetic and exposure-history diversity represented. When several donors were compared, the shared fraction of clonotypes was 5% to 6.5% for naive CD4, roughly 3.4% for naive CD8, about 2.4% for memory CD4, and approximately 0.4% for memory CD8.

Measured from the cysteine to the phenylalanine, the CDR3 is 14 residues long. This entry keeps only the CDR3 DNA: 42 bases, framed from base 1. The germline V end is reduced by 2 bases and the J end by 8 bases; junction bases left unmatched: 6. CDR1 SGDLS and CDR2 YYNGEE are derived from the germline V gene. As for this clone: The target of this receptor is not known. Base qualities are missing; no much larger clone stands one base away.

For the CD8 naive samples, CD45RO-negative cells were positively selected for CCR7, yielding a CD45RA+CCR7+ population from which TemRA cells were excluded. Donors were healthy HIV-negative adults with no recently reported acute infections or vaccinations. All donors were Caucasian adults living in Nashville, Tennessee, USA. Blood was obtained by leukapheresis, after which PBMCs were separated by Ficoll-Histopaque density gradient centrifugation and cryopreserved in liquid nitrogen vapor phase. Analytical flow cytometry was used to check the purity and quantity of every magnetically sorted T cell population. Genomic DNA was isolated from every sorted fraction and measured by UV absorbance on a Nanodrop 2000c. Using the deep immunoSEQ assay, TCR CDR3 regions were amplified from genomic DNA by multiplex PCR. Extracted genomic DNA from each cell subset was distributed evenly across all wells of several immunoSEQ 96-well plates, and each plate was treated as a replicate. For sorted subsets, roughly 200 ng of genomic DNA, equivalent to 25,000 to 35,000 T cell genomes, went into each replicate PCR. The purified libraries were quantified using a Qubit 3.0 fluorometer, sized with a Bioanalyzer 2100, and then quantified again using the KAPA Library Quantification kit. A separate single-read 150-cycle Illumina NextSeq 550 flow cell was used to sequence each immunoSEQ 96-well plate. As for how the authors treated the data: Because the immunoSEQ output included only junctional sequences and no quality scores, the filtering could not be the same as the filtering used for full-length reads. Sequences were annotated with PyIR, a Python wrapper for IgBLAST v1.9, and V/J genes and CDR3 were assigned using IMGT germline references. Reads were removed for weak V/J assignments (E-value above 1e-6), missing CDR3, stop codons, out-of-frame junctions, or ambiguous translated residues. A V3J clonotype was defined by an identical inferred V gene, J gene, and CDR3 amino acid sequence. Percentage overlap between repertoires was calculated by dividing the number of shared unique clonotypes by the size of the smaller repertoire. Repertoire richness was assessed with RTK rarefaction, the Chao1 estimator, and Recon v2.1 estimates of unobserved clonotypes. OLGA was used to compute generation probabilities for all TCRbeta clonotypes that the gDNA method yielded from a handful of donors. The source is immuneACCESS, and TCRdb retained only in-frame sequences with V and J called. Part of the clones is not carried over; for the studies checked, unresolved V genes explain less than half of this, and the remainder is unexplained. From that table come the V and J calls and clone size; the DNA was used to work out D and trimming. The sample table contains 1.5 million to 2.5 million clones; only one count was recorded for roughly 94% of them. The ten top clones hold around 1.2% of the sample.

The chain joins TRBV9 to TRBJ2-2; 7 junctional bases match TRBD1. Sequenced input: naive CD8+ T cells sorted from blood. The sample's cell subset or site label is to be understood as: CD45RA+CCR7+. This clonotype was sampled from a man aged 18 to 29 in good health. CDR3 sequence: CASSVSRGHGELFF. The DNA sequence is TGTGCCAGCAGCGTTAGTAGGGGGCATGGGGAGCTGTTTTTT.